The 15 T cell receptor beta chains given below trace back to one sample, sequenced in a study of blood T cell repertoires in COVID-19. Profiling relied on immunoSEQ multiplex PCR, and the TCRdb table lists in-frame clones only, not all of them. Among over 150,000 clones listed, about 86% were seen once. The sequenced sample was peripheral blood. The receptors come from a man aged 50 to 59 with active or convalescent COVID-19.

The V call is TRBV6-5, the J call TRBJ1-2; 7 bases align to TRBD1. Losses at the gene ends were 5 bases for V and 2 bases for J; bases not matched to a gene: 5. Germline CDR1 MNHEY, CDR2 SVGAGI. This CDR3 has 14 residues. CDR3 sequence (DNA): TGTGCCAGCAGTCCCGACAGGGACAACTATGGCTACACCTTC. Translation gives CASSPDRDNYGYTF.

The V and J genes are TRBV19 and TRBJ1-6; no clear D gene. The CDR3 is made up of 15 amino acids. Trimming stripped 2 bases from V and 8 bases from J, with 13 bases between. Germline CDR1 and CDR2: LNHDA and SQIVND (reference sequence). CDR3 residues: CASSINPGRDSPLHF. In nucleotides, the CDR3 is TGTGCCAGTAGTATAAATCCGGGGAGGGATTCACCCCTCCACTTT.

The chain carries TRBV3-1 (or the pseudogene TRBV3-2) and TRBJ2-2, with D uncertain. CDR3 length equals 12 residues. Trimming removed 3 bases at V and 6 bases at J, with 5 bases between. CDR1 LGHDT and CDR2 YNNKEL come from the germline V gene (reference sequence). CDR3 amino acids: CASSHLSGELFF. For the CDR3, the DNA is TGTGCCAGCAGCCACCTCTCCGGGGAGCTGTTTTTT.

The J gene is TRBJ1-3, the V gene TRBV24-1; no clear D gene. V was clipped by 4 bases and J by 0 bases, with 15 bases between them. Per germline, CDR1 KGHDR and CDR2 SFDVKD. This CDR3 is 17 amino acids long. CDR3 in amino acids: CATSDPDGRNSGNTIYF. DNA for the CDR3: TGTGCCACCAGTGACCCTGACGGGAGGAACTCTGGAAACACCATATATTTT.

CDR3 region: CASSWTSGAAQTQYF. In DNA form, the CDR3 reads TGTGCCAGCAGTTGGACTAGCGGGGCCGCCCAGACCCAGTACTTC. The chain joins TRBV2 to TRBJ2-5; 12 bases line up with TRBD2. V lost 5 bases, J lost 6 bases, and 7 bases stayed unmatched. This CDR3 spans 15 amino acids. Looked up from germline, CDR1 is SNHLY and CDR2 is FYNNEI.

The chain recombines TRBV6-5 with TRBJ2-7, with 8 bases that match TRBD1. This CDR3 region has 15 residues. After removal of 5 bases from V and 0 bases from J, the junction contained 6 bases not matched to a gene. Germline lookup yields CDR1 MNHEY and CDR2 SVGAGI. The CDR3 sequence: CASSTGQAASYEQYF. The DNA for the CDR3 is TGTGCCAGCAGTACGGGACAGGCCGCCTCCTACGAGCAGTACTTC.

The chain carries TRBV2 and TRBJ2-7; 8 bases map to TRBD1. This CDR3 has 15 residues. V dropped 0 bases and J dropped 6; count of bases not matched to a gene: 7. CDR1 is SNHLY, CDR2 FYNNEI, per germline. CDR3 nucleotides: TGTGCCAGCAGTGAAGCGGGGTCAACAGGGGGCGAGCAGTACTTC. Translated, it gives CASSEAGSTGGEQYF.

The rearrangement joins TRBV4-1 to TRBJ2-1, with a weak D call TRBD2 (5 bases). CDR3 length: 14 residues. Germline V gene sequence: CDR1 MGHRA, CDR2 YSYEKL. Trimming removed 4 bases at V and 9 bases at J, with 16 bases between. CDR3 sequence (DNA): TGCGCCAGCAGCCCGCCAGCCAGGACTTTTGAGCAGTTCTTC. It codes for CASSPPARTFEQFF.

CDR3 DNA: TGTGCCAGTAGTATCTCACAGGGCTCTTATAGCAATCAGCCCCAGCATTTT. Its translation is CASSISQGSYSNQPQHF. The chain couples TRBV19 to TRBJ1-5, with TRBD1 as a possible D gene (6 bases). Trimming removed 3 bases at V and 0 bases at J, with 15 bases between. This CDR3 has 17 amino acids. CDR1 LNHDA and CDR2 SQIVND come from the germline V gene (reference sequence).

The CDR3 loop reads CASSLGLVGGTSTNEQFF. In DNA, the CDR3 is TGCGCCAGCAGCTTGGGATTAGTGGGTGGGACTAGTACCAATGAGCAGTTCTTC. The chain combines TRBV5-1 with TRBJ2-1; 8 bases fit TRBD2. Germline V gives CDR1 SGHRS, CDR2 YFSETQ. The CDR3 runs to 18 residues. J was trimmed by 6 bases and V by 0 bases; bases with no gene match: 14. The variable domain in full, with the rest retrieved from reference TRBV5-1 and TRBJ2-1, is KAGVTQTPRYLIKTRGQQVTLSCSPISGHRSVSWYQQTPGQGLQFLFEYFSETQRNKGNFPGRFSGRQFSNSRSEMNVSTLELGDSALYLCASSLGLVGGTSTNEQFFGPGTRLTVL.

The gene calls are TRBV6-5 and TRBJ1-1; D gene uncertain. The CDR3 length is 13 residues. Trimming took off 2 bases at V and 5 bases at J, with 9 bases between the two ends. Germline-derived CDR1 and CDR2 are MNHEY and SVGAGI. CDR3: CASSYGSWTEAFF. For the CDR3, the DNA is TGTGCCAGCAGTTACGGTAGCTGGACTGAAGCTTTCTTT.

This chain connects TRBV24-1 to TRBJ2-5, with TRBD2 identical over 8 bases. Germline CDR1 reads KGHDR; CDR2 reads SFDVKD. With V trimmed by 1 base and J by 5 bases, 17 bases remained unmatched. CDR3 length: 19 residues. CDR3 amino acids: CATSDFPQGRAGEQETQYF. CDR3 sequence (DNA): TGTGCCACCAGTGATTTTCCCCAAGGAAGAGCGGGAGAGCAGGAGACCCAGTACTTC.

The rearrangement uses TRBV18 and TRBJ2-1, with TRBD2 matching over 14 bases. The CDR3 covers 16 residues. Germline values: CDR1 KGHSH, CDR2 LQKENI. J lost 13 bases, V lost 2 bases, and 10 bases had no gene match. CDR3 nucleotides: TGTGCCAGCTCACCAGGGATAGGGACTAGCGGGGGCGCTCAGTTCTTC. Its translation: CASSPGIGTSGGAQFF.

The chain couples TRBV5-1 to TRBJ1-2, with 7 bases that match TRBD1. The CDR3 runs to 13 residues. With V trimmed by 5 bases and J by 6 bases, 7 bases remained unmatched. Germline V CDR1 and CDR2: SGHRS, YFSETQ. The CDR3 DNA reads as TGCGCCAGCAGAGTTGACAGGGACCATGGCTACACCTTC. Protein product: CASRVDRDHGYTF.

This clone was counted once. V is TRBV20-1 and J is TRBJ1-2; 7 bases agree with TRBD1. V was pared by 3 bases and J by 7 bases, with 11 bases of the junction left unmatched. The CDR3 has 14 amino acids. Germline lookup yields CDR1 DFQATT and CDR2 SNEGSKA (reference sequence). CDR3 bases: TGCAGTGCTAGTCCGGGCGGCAGGGGGTCTGGCTACACCTTC. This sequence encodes CSASPGGRGSGYTF.